The source of this T cell receptor beta chain is a study of T cells in Graves' hyperthyroidism and ophthalmopathy. Study-wide findings and caveats: Blood shared most expanded thyroid clonotypes above 0.001.

RNA transcripts provided the source from which TCR beta CDR3 regions were amplified. HTBI primers drove first-round RT-PCR of the TCR CDR3. From the multiplex PCR reads, TCRdb called clonotypes with MiXCR, one entry per CDR3 protein. The sample holds 700,000 or so distinct CDR3 sequences, 13% to 15% seen once. CDR1 is MDHEN and CDR2 is SYDVKM in the germline V gene. The CDR3 consists of 16 residues. Regarding this clonotype: Its antigen is undetermined. A much larger clone differs by one base, so this may be a read error.

The chain uses TRBV28 and TRBJ2-7, with 8 bases that match TRBD1. Input material: blood. This sequence was found in a woman in her fifties or sixties with Graves' ophthalmopathy. The DNA for the CDR3 is TGTGCCAGCAGTTTATCCAGCCAGGGGGCAATCTACGAGCATTACTTC. This encodes CASSLSSQGAIYEHYF.